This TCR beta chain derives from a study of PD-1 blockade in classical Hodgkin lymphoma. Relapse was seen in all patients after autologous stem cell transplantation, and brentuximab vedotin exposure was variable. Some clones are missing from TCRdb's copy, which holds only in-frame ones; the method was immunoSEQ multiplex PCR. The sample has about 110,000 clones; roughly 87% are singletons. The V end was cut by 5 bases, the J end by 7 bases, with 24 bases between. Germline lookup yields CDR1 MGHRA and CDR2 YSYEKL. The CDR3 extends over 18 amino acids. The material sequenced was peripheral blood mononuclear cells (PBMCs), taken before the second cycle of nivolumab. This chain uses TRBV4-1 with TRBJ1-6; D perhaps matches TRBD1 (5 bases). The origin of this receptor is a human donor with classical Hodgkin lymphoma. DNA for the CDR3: TGCGCCAGCAGCGCCAACTCGGGGGAGGTGCGCCTAAATTCACCCCTCCACTTT. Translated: CASSANSGEVRLNSPLHF.